These 18 T cell receptor beta chains share one sample of origin, sequenced in a study of blood T cells in healthy people across ages (dated by TCRdb to the mid-2010s). The library relied on 5' RACE. Reads for this sample came from an Illumina HiSeq 2500. A second PCR of roughly 7 to 12 cycles was run with a J-beta primer mix and a sample-barcoded 5' primer. TCRdb trimmed the raw reads at Q25, called clones with MiXCR and kept productive beta chains. Identical CDR3 proteins give one entry, which carries the most common genes and DNA. Present in this sample are about 1.6 million distinct CDR3 sequences, 30% to 40% of which were seen just once. The ten largest clones add up to about 11% of the sample. Sequences were obtained from blood. The receptor source for this set is a woman in her 30s in good health.

The sample holds a few counts of this clonotype. V and J are TRBV12-5 and TRBJ1-1; D gene uncertain. Germline values: CDR1 LGHNT, CDR2 FRNRAP. V gave up 1 base and J gave up 10 bases, with 13 bases separating them. The CDR3 extends over 13 amino acids. The CDR3 loop is CASGLGIGTPAFF. The DNA for the CDR3 is TGTGCTAGTGGTTTGGGAATCGGTACCCCAGCTTTCTTT.

In this sample, this clonotype turned up once. The chain combines TRBV27 with TRBJ1-5; maybe TRBD1 (6 bases). V lost 6 bases and J 5 bases, leaving 11 bases between the germline ends. The CDR3 totals 13 residues. From germline, CDR1 is MNHEY and CDR2 SMNVEV (reference sequence). The CDR3 here is CASSWGPYQPQHF. The DNA of the CDR3 is TGTGCCAGCAGCTGGGGGCCTTATCAGCCCCAGCATTTT.

This rearrangement joins TRBV7-9 to TRBJ2-3, with a tentative D call TRBD2 (5 bases). This CDR3 is built from 18 residues. Per germline, CDR1 SEHNR and CDR2 FQNEAQ (reference sequence). The V end was cut by 2 bases, the J end by 2 bases, with 20 bases between. Here the CDR3 DNA reads TGTGCCAGCAGCTTAAGCGGCGTCGTCACAACCTACACAGATACGCAGTATTTT. This translates into CASSLSGVVTTYTDTQYF.

The CDR3 protein is CASSLWPDTMNTEAFF. CDR3 nucleotide sequence: TGCGCCAGCAGCTTGTGGCCAGACACCATGAACACTGAAGCTTTCTTT. The chain links TRBV5-1 to TRBJ1-1; the D is unclear. Deletions cut 1 base from V and 0 bases from J, with 13 bases between. This CDR3 contains 16 residues. Germline lookup yields CDR1 SGHRS and CDR2 YFSETQ.

The sample holds a few counts of this clonotype. V usage is TRBV7-3 and J usage is TRBJ2-2; 8 bases align to TRBD2. J lost 4 bases, V lost 5 bases, and 6 bases had no gene match. The CDR3 spans 15 residues. Germline V CDR1 and CDR2: SGHTA, FQGTGA. In nucleotides, the CDR3 is TGTGCCAGCAGCCCTAGCGGGCCGGGCACCGGGGAGCTGTTTTTT. This codes for CASSPSGPGTGELFF.

This clonotype came up once. The rearrangement uses TRBV20-1 and TRBJ2-1; perhaps TRBD2 as D (6 bases). Deletions cut 0 bases from V and 4 bases from J, with 13 bases between. The CDR3 has 15 amino acids. The germline gives CDR1 DFQATT, CDR2 SNEGSKA (reference sequence). The CDR3: CSAREGGNFYNEQFF. CDR3 nucleotides: TGCAGTGCTAGAGAGGGGGGAAACTTTTACAATGAGCAGTTCTTC.

The chain couples TRBV3-1 to TRBJ2-1; 10 bases fit TRBD2. There are 19 residues in the CDR3. In germline, CDR1 is LGHDT, CDR2 YNNKEL (reference sequence). V was pared by 3 bases and J by 1 base, with 12 bases of the junction left unmatched. CDR3 nucleotides: TGTGCCAGCAGCCATAGGGGTAGACTAGCGGGCTCTTCCTACAATGAGCAGTTCTTC. It is translated as CASSHRGRLAGSSYNEQFF.

Worth noting for this clonotype: One end of the junction fails to match germline, which may point to a read error. The chain combines TRBV10-1 with TRBJ1-5, with 9 positions matching TRBD1. The CDR3 runs to 17 residues. Per germline, CDR1 WNHNN and CDR2 SYGVQD (reference sequence). The CDR3 here is CASSYTSKDRGHQPQHF. CDR3 nucleotide sequence: TGTGCCAGCAGTTATACGTCGAAGGACAGGGGACATCAGCCCCAGCATTTT.

This clonotype was seen more than once but under ten times. The V call is TRBV27, the J call TRBJ2-5; 9 bases match TRBD2. Germline trimming cut 3 bases from V and 3 bases from J; bases unmatched to any gene: 8. CDR3 size: 16 residues. CDR1 and CDR2 (germline): MNHEY, SMNVEV (reference sequence). CDR3 residues: CASSLMGRLAEETQYF. The CDR3 nucleotides are TGTGCCAGCAGTTTGATGGGGAGACTAGCGGAAGAGACCCAGTACTTC.

The chain recombines TRBV28 with TRBJ2-1; 7 positions match TRBD2. The germline V gene encodes CDR1 MDHEN and CDR2 SYDVKM. Germline trimming cut 3 bases from V and 2 bases from J; bases unmatched to any gene: 7. The CDR3 is 16 residues long. CDR3 loop: CASSLERGRPYNEQFF. DNA of the CDR3: TGTGCCAGCAGTTTGGAGCGGGGCCGCCCCTACAATGAGCAGTTCTTC. The full variable domain, rest sourced from reference TRBV28 and TRBJ2-1, is DVKVTQSSRYLVKRTGEKVFLECVQDMDHENMFWYRQDPGLGLRLIYFSYDVKMKEKGDIPEGYSVSREKKERFSLILESASTNQTSMYLCASSLERGRPYNEQFFGPGTRLTVL.

V and J are TRBV11-3 and TRBJ2-7; TRBD2 might be the D (6 bases). V lost 1 base and J lost 3, with 10 bases in between. The CDR3 spans 14 residues. Germline-derived CDR1 and CDR2 are SGHNT and YENEEA. CDR3 amino acids: CASSLGGNDYEQYF. The CDR3 bases are TGTGCCAGCAGCTTAGGCGGGAACGACTACGAGCAGTACTTC. Looking up the rest from reference TRBV11-3 and TRBJ2-7 gives the full variable domain: EAGVVQSPRYKIIEKKQPVAFWCNPISGHNTLYWYLQNLGQGPELLIRYENEEAVDDSQLPKDRFSAERLKGVDSTLKIQPAELGDSAVYLCASSLGGNDYEQYFGPGTRLTVT.

This clonotype was observed a handful of times. V is TRBV4-1 and J is TRBJ2-1; 13 positions agree with TRBD2. The length of the CDR3 is 17 residues. J was trimmed by 2 bases and V by 4 bases; bases with no gene match: 5. The V gene's germline CDR1 is MGHRA and CDR2 YSYEKL. The CDR3 coding sequence is TGCGCCAGCAGCCTTTCTACTAGCGGGGGGGCCTACAATGAGCAGTTCTTC. It specifies CASSLSTSGGAYNEQFF.

This clonotype has just a few counts. The chain combines TRBV7-2 with TRBJ2-3; a weak D match, TRBD2 (5 bases). The CDR3 covers 14 residues. V gave up 4 bases and J gave up 2 bases, with 10 bases separating them. CDR1 SGHTA and CDR2 FQGNSA come from the germline V gene. For the CDR3, the DNA is TGTGCCAGCAGCTCCCTGACTACCACAGATACGCAGTATTTT. It encodes CASSSLTTTDTQYF.

This sequence joins TRBV6-5 and TRBJ2-1; D gene uncertain. Per the germline V gene, CDR1 is MNHEY and CDR2 is SVGAGI. This CDR3 comprises 15 residues. V was clipped by 4 bases and J by 3 bases, with 13 bases between them. CDR3 loop: CASSLLRTYYNEQFF. The CDR3 DNA is TGTGCCAGCAGTTTACTCCGGACCTACTACAATGAGCAGTTCTTC.

This clonotype has more than one count but fewer than ten. This sequence joins TRBV29-1 and TRBJ1-2; 7 nucleotides line up with TRBD1. The CDR3 runs 13 residues. Germline CDR1 and CDR2: SQVTM and ANQGSEA. Unmatched junction bases numbered 5, after V lost 6 bases and J lost 1 base. The CDR3, as DNA: TGCAGCGTGACAGGGAACATTAACTATGGCTACACCTTC. Protein: CSVTGNINYGYTF.

J is TRBJ1-3 and V is TRBV28; 7 bases match TRBD1. Germline CDR1 reads MDHEN; CDR2 reads SYDVKM. The CDR3 covers 18 residues. V lost 5 bases and J lost 2; bases outside the gene matches: 15. This CDR3 reads CASSPPGQTIIPGNTIYF. The CDR3 DNA sequence: TGTGCCAGCAGTCCCCCGGGACAGACGATAATCCCTGGAAACACCATATATTTT.

The gene calls are TRBV5-1 and TRBJ2-2; 7 bases fit TRBD2. With V trimmed by 0 bases and J by 3 bases, 5 bases remained unmatched. Germline values: CDR1 SGHRS, CDR2 YFSETQ. The CDR3 covers 16 residues. The CDR3 DNA is TGCGCCAGCAGCTTGGTCCCGGGGGGACACACCGGGGAGCTGTTTTTT. Amino acids: CASSLVPGGHTGELFF. The full variable domain, rest sourced from reference TRBV5-1 and TRBJ2-2, is KAGVTQTPRYLIKTRGQQVTLSCSPISGHRSVSWYQQTPGQGLQFLFEYFSETQRNKGNFPGRFSGRQFSNSRSEMNVSTLELGDSALYLCASSLVPGGHTGELFFGEGSRLTVL.

The chain is built from TRBV3-1 and TRBJ2-7; 9 bases match TRBD2. This CDR3 is built from 15 residues. Per germline, CDR1 LGHDT and CDR2 YNNKEL (reference sequence). Losses at the gene ends were 2 bases for V and 4 bases for J; bases not matched to a gene: 6. DNA for the CDR3: TGTGCCAGCAGCCAATTTGGGACTAGCAATTACGAGCAGTACTTC. This encodes CASSQFGTSNYEQYF.